The present TCR beta chain was sequenced within a study of cytomegalovirus exposure and HLA in healthy donors. Notes on the study in general: Cytomegalovirus status was reportedly diagnosed by the classifier with high specificity and sensitivity.

On this clone itself: Its target is unknown.

Primers for the PCR totalled 60 Vbeta and 13 Jbeta. Methods used by the authors: A follow-up analysis tallied 86 million or so unique TCR beta chains, some 11 million shared. The assay was immunoSEQ multiplex PCR, and TCRdb's table has in-frame clones only and misses some. Clonal size and the V and J genes are those of that table, whereas D and trimming came from the DNA. The repertoire holds more than 95,000 clones, roughly two thirds seen once, with roughly 3.2% in the top ten. CDR1 and CDR2 from the germline V gene are LNHDA and SQIVND (reference sequence). CDR3 length: 16 amino acids. V dropped 4 bases and J dropped 4; count of bases not matched to a gene: 3.

This receptor was obtained from a man aged 30-40 years in good health and CMV-seronegative. Sequenced sample: PBMCs. The rearrangement joins TRBV19 to TRBJ2-1; TRBD2 matches 14 bases. The CDR3: CASSTGLAGGYNEQFF. Here the CDR3 DNA reads TGTGCCAGTAGTACCGGACTAGCGGGAGGATACAATGAGCAGTTCTTC.